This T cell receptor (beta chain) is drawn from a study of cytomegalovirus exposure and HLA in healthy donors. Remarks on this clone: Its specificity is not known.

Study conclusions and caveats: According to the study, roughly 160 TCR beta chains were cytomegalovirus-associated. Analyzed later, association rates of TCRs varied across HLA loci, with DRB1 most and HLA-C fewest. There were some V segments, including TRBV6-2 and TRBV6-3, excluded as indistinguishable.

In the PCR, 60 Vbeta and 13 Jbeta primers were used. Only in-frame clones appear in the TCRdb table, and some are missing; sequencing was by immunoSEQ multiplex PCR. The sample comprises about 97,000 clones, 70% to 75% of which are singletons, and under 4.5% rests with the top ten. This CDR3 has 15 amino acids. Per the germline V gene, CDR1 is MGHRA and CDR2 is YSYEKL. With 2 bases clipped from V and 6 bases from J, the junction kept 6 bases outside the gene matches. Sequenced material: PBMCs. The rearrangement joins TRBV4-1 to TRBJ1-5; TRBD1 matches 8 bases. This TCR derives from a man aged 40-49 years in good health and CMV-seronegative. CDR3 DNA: TGCGCCAGCAGCCAACGGACAGGGCAGGTTCAGCCCCAGCATTTT. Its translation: CASSQRTGQVQPQHF.